This T cell receptor beta chain emerged from a study of blood T cell repertoires in COVID-19. As for the study in general: Samples representing acute and convalescent COVID-19 were sourced from the United States, Italy and Spain. Nucleic acid was either cDNA or gDNA, and it came from T cells, B-cell-depleted T cells, or PBMCs.

Original processing notes: Reference gene primer amplification gave estimated nucleated cell counts. Sequenced by immunoSEQ multiplex PCR; TCRdb stores in-frame clones only, minus some. The DNA was the basis for D and trimming; V, J and clone size are from that table. The sample includes approximately 380,000 clones, 85% of them seen just once. There are a few counts of this clone. The germline V gene encodes CDR1 SGHAT and CDR2 FQNNGV. The CDR3 extends over 14 amino acids. With 6 bases removed from V and 0 bases from J, the gap between germline ends came to 10 bases. Material for sequencing was peripheral blood. This receptor was obtained from a young woman with acute or convalescent COVID-19. The chain has TRBV11-2 and TRBJ2-3; D is perhaps TRBD2 (5 bases). The CDR3 is CASRDERSTDTQYF. As DNA, the CDR3 is TGTGCCAGCAGGGACGAGCGGAGCACAGATACGCAGTATTTT.